This T cell receptor beta chain was captured in a study of blood T cell repertoires in COVID-19. Germline CDR1 is LNHDA and CDR2 is SQIVND (reference sequence). The CDR3 has 16 residues. Unmatched junction bases numbered 12, after V lost 5 bases and J lost 5 bases. Assay used: immunoSEQ multiplex PCR; TCRdb lists only in-frame clones, some missing. The sample records 250,000 to 300,000 clones, roughly 91% being singletons. The chain recombines TRBV19 with TRBJ1-1; TRBD1 matches 9 bases. Input material: PBMCs or T cells enriched from blood (not recorded which). The receptor was derived from a man aged 35 to 55 who had recovered from COVID-19. CDR3: CASSYALGTGSTEAFF. CDR3 coding DNA: TGTGCCAGTAGTTATGCCTTGGGGACAGGGTCGACTGAAGCTTTCTTT.